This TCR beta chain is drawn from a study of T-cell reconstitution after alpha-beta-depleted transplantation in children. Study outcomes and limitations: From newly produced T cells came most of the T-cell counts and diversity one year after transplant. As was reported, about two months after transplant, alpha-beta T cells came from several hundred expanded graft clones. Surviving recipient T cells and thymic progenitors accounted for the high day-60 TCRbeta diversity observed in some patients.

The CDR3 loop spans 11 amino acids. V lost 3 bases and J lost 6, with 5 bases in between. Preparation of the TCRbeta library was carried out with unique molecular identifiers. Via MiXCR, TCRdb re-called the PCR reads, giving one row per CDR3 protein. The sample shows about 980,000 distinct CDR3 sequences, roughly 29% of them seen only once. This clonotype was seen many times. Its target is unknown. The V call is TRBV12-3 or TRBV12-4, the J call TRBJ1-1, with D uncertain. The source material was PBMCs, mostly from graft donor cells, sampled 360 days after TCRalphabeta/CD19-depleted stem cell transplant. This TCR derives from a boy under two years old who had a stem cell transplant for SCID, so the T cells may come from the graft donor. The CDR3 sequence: CASSFGPEAFF. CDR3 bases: TGTGCCAGCAGTTTCGGCCCTGAAGCTTTCTTT.